The 12 T cell receptor beta chains reported below all come from one sample, sequenced in a study of blood T cell repertoires in COVID-19. Repertoires were generated with immunoSEQ multiplex PCR, while TCRdb's copy carries only in-frame clones and drops some. The sample yields roughly 64,000 clones, 80% to 90% seen once. The sample consisted of peripheral blood. Receptors were obtained from a man aged 45-65 years with active COVID-19.

The rearrangement links TRBV4-1 to TRBJ2-3; D may be TRBD1 (5 bases). The CDR3 contains 15 residues. Germline V gene lookup returns CDR1 MGHRA and CDR2 YSYEKL. Trimming stripped 0 bases from V and 5 bases from J, with 12 bases between. The CDR3 sequence: CASSQERRGGDTQYF. DNA of the CDR3: TGCGCCAGCAGCCAAGAGAGAAGGGGCGGAGATACGCAGTATTTT.

The chain recombines TRBV28 with TRBJ2-7, with 7 positions matching TRBD1. There are 14 residues in the CDR3. V lost 2 bases, J lost 0 bases, and 1 base stayed unmatched. The V gene's germline CDR1 is MDHEN and CDR2 SYDVKM. CDR3 bases: TGTGCCAGCAGTTTACAGGGGGACTCCTACGAGCAGTACTTC. Amino acid sequence: CASSLQGDSYEQYF.

This chain joins TRBV7-9 and TRBJ1-5; D not resolved. V was pared by 3 bases and J by 10 bases, with 10 bases between. This CDR3 spans 12 amino acids. CDR1 and CDR2 from the germline V gene are SEHNR and FQNEAQ (reference sequence). CDR3 DNA: TGTGCCAGCAGCTTCTCTAATGGTCCCCAGCATTTT. This sequence encodes CASSFSNGPQHF.

This chain links TRBV7-2 with TRBJ2-1; 14 nucleotides agree with TRBD2. The CDR3 is 18 residues long. Germline values: CDR1 SGHTA, CDR2 FQGNSA. Unmatched junction bases numbered 11, after V lost 3 bases and J lost 7 bases. In nucleotides, the CDR3 is TGTGCCAGCAGCTTCCCCGGGACTAGCGGGGGTTTTGAGAATGAGCAGTTCTTC. Its translation is CASSFPGTSGGFENEQFF.

This clone was recorded only once. The J gene is TRBJ2-5, the V gene TRBV30, with 7 bases fitting TRBD2. The junction had 11 bases not matched to a gene; V was cut back by 1 base and J by 9 bases. The CDR3 is 14 amino acids. Looked up from germline, CDR1 is GTSNPN and CDR2 is SVGIG (reference sequence). CDR3 amino acids: CAWSGLAVIGAQYF. In DNA form, the CDR3 reads TGTGCCTGGAGTGGGCTAGCGGTAATAGGGGCCCAGTACTTC.

This clone was recorded only once. J is TRBJ2-7 and V is TRBV7-9; 11 bases agree with TRBD2. The V and J ends lost 5 bases and 2 bases, in that order; junction bases with no gene match: 5. This CDR3 contains 15 residues. The germline V gene has CDR1 SEHNR and CDR2 FQNEAQ (reference sequence). CDR3 sequence (DNA): TGTGCCAGCAGCCCTAGCGGGGGGCCACCCTACGAGCAGTACTTC. Translated: CASSPSGGPPYEQYF. The whole variable domain, filled in from reference TRBV7-9 and TRBJ2-7, reads DTGVSQNPRHKITKRGQNVTFRCDPISEHNRLYWYRQTLGQGPEFLTYFQNEAQLEKSRLLSDRFSAERPKGSFSTLEIQRTEQGDSAMYLCASSPSGGPPYEQYFGPGTRLTVT.

This clone was counted a single time. CDR3: CASSLAVLAGGGDTQYF. CDR3 DNA sequence: TGTGCCAGCAGCTTAGCGGTACTAGCGGGAGGGGGAGATACGCAGTATTTT. The rearrangement links TRBV7-2 to TRBJ2-3, with 13 bases lining up with TRBD2. The CDR3 length is 17 residues. The J segment lost 5 bases and the V segment lost 0 bases, leaving 5 bases of the junction unmatched. Germline assignment: CDR1 SGHTA and CDR2 FQGNSA.

The V call is TRBV7-9, the J call TRBJ1-4; D uncertain. The V end was cut by 0 bases, the J end by 7 bases, with 9 bases between. Germline V gives CDR1 SEHNR, CDR2 FQNEAQ (reference sequence). There are 14 residues in the CDR3. The CDR3 sequence is CASSLAISGEKLFF. CDR3 nucleotide sequence: TGTGCCAGCAGCTTAGCAATCTCGGGTGAAAAACTGTTTTTT.

V gene TRBV6-5 combines with J gene TRBJ2-7; 12 bases agree with TRBD2. Germline trimming cut 6 bases from V and 6 bases from J; bases unmatched to any gene: 6. CDR3 length: 14 amino acids. CDR1 and CDR2 from the germline V gene are MNHEY and SVGAGI. Here the CDR3 DNA reads TGTGCCAGCAGAAGGACTAGCGGGAACGGCGAGCAGTACTTC. Its translation is CASRRTSGNGEQYF.

This chain's CDR3 is CASSDLLGGGSTGELFF. In nucleotides, the CDR3 is TGTGCCAGCAGTGACCTATTGGGAGGGGGAAGCACCGGGGAGCTGTTTTTT. This sequence joins TRBV25-1 and TRBJ2-2; maybe TRBD2 (7 bases). CDR3 length: 17 residues. CDR1 and CDR2 (germline): MGHDK, SYGVNS. V was pared by 3 bases and J by 4 bases, with 18 bases between.

With regard to this clone: A read error may account for a junction end that differs from germline. This sequence joins TRBV2 and TRBJ1-1; D is perhaps TRBD1 (6 bases). Germline-derived CDR1 and CDR2 are SNHLY and FYNNEI. CDR3 length: 13 residues. CDR3 region: CASSGGGGADAFF. The CDR3 DNA reads as TGTGCCAGCAGTGGAGGGGGAGGGGCTGATGCTTTCTTT. The full variable domain, its missing parts supplied by reference TRBV2 and TRBJ1-1, is EPEVTQTPSHQVTQMGQEVILRCVPISNHLYFYWYRQILGQKVEFLVSFYNNEISEKSEIFDDQFSVERPDGSNFTLKIRSTKLEDSAMYFCASSGGGGADAFFGQGTRLTVV.

The rearrangement links TRBV10-3 to TRBJ2-7; possibly TRBD2 for D (5 bases). Per germline, CDR1 ENHRY and CDR2 SYGVKD. V dropped 3 bases and J dropped 6 bases, with 21 bases sitting between them. The CDR3 spans 16 residues. For the CDR3, the DNA is TGTGCCATCAGTGATCAGCAAGCGGACCCCTCGGGCGAGCAGTACTTC. Translating gives CAISDQQADPSGEQYF.